What follows are 25 T cell receptor beta chains derived from one specimen sequenced in a study of T cells in Graves' hyperthyroidism and ophthalmopathy. It was RNA transcripts that yielded the amplified TCR beta CDR3 regions. Primed by the HTBI set, a first-round RT-PCR was run on the TCR CDR3. TCRdb reanalysed the multiplex PCR reads using MiXCR and keeps one entry per CDR3 protein. The sample contains about 600,000 distinct CDR3 sequences, around 16% of which appear only once. Sequenced: blood. These receptor sequences come from a middle-aged woman with Graves' ophthalmopathy.

The chain joins TRBV20-1 to TRBJ1-5, with D maybe TRBD1 (5 bases). Trimming removed 0 bases at V and 2 bases at J, with 11 bases between. The CDR3 is made up of 15 amino acids. Germline CDR1 and CDR2: DFQATT and SNEGSKA (reference sequence). CDR3 residues: CSAREDKGRNQPQHF. The CDR3 DNA is TGCAGTGCTAGAGAGGACAAGGGACGCAATCAGCCCCAGCATTTT.

This clonotype was counted ten times or more. This chain connects TRBV11-2 to TRBJ2-1, with no clear D. V was pared by 5 bases and J by 5 bases, with 7 bases between. Germline CDR1 SGHAT, CDR2 FQNNGV. This CDR3 region has 12 residues. This chain's CDR3 is CASSLYNNEQFF. The CDR3 DNA sequence: TGTGCCAGCAGCCTGTATAACAATGAGCAGTTCTTC.

A remark on this clonotype: It is unclear where the CDR3 begins or ends on the DNA, so no DNA is shown, and the CDR3 is as TCRdb lists it. The chain carries TRBV5-1 and TRBJ2-7; the tabulated D call, TRBD1, remains unverified against the DNA. Germline values: CDR1 SGHRS, CDR2 YFSETQ. The CDR3 numbers 20 amino acids, ends counted. The CDR3 sequence is CASSFYICSAPTGGTYEQYF.

This clonotype was seen many times. The chain recombines TRBV3-1 with TRBJ2-7; no clear D. The germline V and J ends were trimmed by 5 bases and 1 base, with 12 bases remaining between them. The germline V gene has CDR1 LGHDT and CDR2 YNNKEL (reference sequence). CDR3 size: 14 residues. This CDR3 reads CASSSFSDSYEQYF. CDR3 nucleotides: TGTGCCAGCAGCTCATTTAGTGATTCCTACGAGCAGTACTTC.

In this sample, this clonotype turned up a few times. The CDR3 region is CASSPLRGALTDTQYF. The DNA of the CDR3 is TGCGCCAGCAGCCCACTGAGAGGGGCCCTCACAGATACGCAGTATTTT. This chain joins TRBV5-1 and TRBJ2-3; D possibly matches TRBD1 or TRBD2 (5 bases each). The germline gives CDR1 SGHRS, CDR2 YFSETQ. This CDR3 has 16 residues. Trimming took 4 bases from V and 2 from J, leaving 17 bases between them.

The chain recombines TRBV6-2 or TRBV6-3 with TRBJ1-2; D is possibly TRBD1 (6 bases). Trimming stripped 7 bases from V and 3 bases from J, with 18 bases between. There are 15 residues in the CDR3. CDR1 is MNHEY and CDR2 is SVGEGT in the germline V gene. CDR3 DNA sequence: TGTGCCAGCAAAACAGATGAGGGGGAGGACTATGGCTACACCTTC. Amino acid sequence: CASKTDEGEDYGYTF.

A few counts support this clonotype. The chain carries TRBV4-1 and TRBJ2-5, with TRBD2 matching 12 bases. The germline CDR1 and CDR2 sequences are MGHRA and YSYEKL. This CDR3 has 15 amino acids. The J segment lost 4 bases and the V segment lost 6 bases, leaving 6 bases of the junction unmatched. The CDR3 protein is CASRLAGGVGETQYF. CDR3 DNA: TGCGCCAGCAGACTAGCGGGAGGAGTTGGAGAGACCCAGTACTTC.

This clonotype was picked up many times. The rearrangement joins TRBV27 to TRBJ2-7; D remains ambiguous. Germline V lookup: CDR1 MNHEY, CDR2 SMNVEV (reference sequence). The CDR3 loop spans 14 amino acids. The germline V and J ends were trimmed by 2 bases and 3 bases, with 11 bases remaining between them. The CDR3 region is CASSLRFGRYEQYF. The DNA for the CDR3 is TGTGCCAGCAGTTTACGTTTTGGGCGCTACGAGCAGTACTTC.

This clonotype was observed many times. CDR3 bases: TGTGCCAGCAGCCCTTGGACTAGCGGGGGGCCAACGTACACCGGGGAGCTGTTTTTT. This translates into CASSPWTSGGPTYTGELFF. The chain combines TRBV11-2 with TRBJ2-2, with 14 bases lining up with TRBD2. CDR3 size: 19 residues. Trimming at V came to 5 bases and at J to 3 bases, leaving 11 bases not matched to a gene. CDR1 is SGHAT and CDR2 is FQNNGV in the germline V gene.

This clonotype was detected ten times or more. The chain carries TRBV29-1 and TRBJ1-1, with a possible D match to TRBD1 (6 bases). Trimming pared 7 bases from V and 3 bases from J, leaving 15 bases between. Germline V CDR1 and CDR2: SQVTM, ANQGSEA. CDR3 length: 13 amino acids. The CDR3 loop is CSAYRVVDTEAFF. DNA for the CDR3: TGCAGCGCCTACAGGGTGGTGGACACTGAAGCTTTCTTT.

Ten or more counts support this clonotype. The V call is TRBV2, the J call TRBJ2-7; the D is unclear. The germline V gene has CDR1 SNHLY and CDR2 FYNNEI. Deletions cut 7 bases from V and 4 bases from J, with 5 bases between. The CDR3 has 10 residues. The CDR3 sequence is CASMLYEQYF. CDR3 sequence (DNA): TGTGCCAGCATGTTGTACGAGCAGTACTTC.

This clonotype was seen repeatedly, ten times or more. The genes are TRBV18 and TRBJ2-1; 9 bases line up with TRBD1. Trimming at V came to 5 bases and at J to 5 bases, leaving 10 bases not matched to a gene. CDR1 is KGHSH, CDR2 LQKENI, per germline. This CDR3 is 16 amino acids long. The CDR3 protein is CASSLLRDRVDNEQFF. CDR3 in DNA: TGTGCCAGCTCATTGCTCCGGGACAGGGTGGACAATGAGCAGTTCTTC.

This clonotype was seen more than once but under ten times. The V and J genes are TRBV28 and TRBJ1-5; D unresolved. Germline lookup yields CDR1 MDHEN and CDR2 SYDVKM. The V end lost 7 bases, the J end lost 3 bases, and 16 bases lay between the germline ends. The CDR3 is made up of 15 amino acids. CDR3 protein: CASNHGQHYNQPQHF. For the CDR3, the DNA is TGTGCCAGCAACCACGGGCAGCACTACAATCAGCCCCAGCATTTT.

This clonotype showed up many times. The genes are TRBV5-1 and TRBJ2-2, with 8 bases fitting TRBD1. The length of the CDR3 is 15 residues. Germline trimming cut 0 bases from V and 6 bases from J; bases unmatched to any gene: 4. The germline gives CDR1 SGHRS, CDR2 YFSETQ. CDR3 loop: CASSLGQGYAGELFF. The CDR3 DNA reads TGCGCCAGCAGCTTGGGACAGGGGTACGCCGGGGAGCTGTTTTTT.

The sample holds many counts of this clonotype. The J gene is TRBJ1-5, the V gene TRBV12-3 or TRBV12-4; no clear D. The V end lost 6 bases, the J end lost 2 bases, and 11 bases lay between the germline ends. This CDR3 is built from 14 residues. In DNA, the CDR3 is TGTGCCAGCAGCCCAGGCAGTGGCAATCAGCCCCAGCATTTT. Translating gives CASSPGSGNQPQHF.

This clonotype was detected ten times or more. The chain uses TRBV27 and TRBJ2-3; 7 nucleotides match TRBD1. This CDR3 has 16 amino acids. Germline CDR1 MNHEY, CDR2 SMNVEV (reference sequence). The V gene end was trimmed by 5 bases and the J gene end by 2 bases; junction bases not matched to a gene: 10. Here the CDR3 reads CASSPAMGQITDTQYF. Written as DNA, the CDR3 is TGTGCCAGCAGTCCAGCTATGGGACAGATCACAGATACGCAGTATTTT.

The chain couples TRBV5-6 to TRBJ2-1; 8 bases line up with TRBD1. After removal of 2 bases from V and 1 base from J, the junction contained 11 bases not matched to a gene. This CDR3 is 18 amino acids long. CDR1 SGHDT and CDR2 YYEEEE come from the germline V gene. The CDR3 loop reads CASSLELGQGWSYNEQFF. The CDR3 region has the DNA TGTGCCAGCAGCTTAGAACTCGGACAGGGCTGGTCCTACAATGAGCAGTTCTTC.

This clonotype was counted at least ten times. The chain recombines TRBV6-5 with TRBJ1-1, with D perhaps TRBD1 (6 bases). The V end was cut by 2 bases, the J end by 5 bases, with 15 bases between. This CDR3 spans 15 amino acids. The germline CDR1 and CDR2 sequences are MNHEY and SVGAGI. The CDR3: CASSYPAVRGTEAFF. CDR3 nucleotides: TGTGCCAGCAGTTACCCTGCCGTTAGGGGGACTGAAGCTTTCTTT.

The chain has TRBV4-1 and TRBJ2-7, with 10 bases that match TRBD1. The CDR3 contains 16 residues. Germline values: CDR1 MGHRA, CDR2 YSYEKL. After removal of 1 base from V and 3 bases from J, the junction contained 6 bases not matched to a gene. The CDR3, as DNA: TGCGCCAGCAGCCAAGTCTTAGGGACAGGGGACTACGAGCAGTACTTC. Translated: CASSQVLGTGDYEQYF.

The rearrangement uses TRBV10-2 and TRBJ1-4; no clear D gene. Trimming removed 0 bases at V and 8 bases at J, with 10 bases between. This CDR3 contains 14 residues. The germline V gene has CDR1 WSHSY and CDR2 SAAADI. CDR3 protein: CASSESIWEEKLFF. The CDR3 DNA follows: TGCGCCAGCAGTGAGTCGATCTGGGAGGAAAAACTGTTTTTT.

The gene calls are TRBV7-9 and TRBJ2-4; 8 bases align to TRBD1. CDR3 length equals 14 residues. V lost 5 bases, J lost 8 bases, and 8 bases stayed unmatched. Germline CDR1 is SEHNR and CDR2 is FQNEAQ (reference sequence). In nucleotides, the CDR3 is TGTGCCAGCAGCCCCCCGGGGACAGGTTACATTCAGTACTTC. Its protein is CASSPPGTGYIQYF.

This clonotype was seen many times. V gene TRBV27 combines with J gene TRBJ2-7; weak D call: TRBD1 (6 bases). The CDR3 is made up of 14 amino acids. Trimming took off 2 bases at V and 5 bases at J, with 13 bases between the two ends. Looked up from germline, CDR1 is MNHEY and CDR2 is SMNVEV (reference sequence). In DNA, the CDR3 is TGTGCCAGCAGTTTAACGACCGGACAGCACGAGCAGTACTTC. Translation: CASSLTTGQHEQYF.

This clonotype was recorded at least ten times. The chain couples TRBV28 to TRBJ2-3, with 7 bases that match TRBD2. CDR1 MDHEN and CDR2 SYDVKM come from the germline V gene. The V segment lost 0 bases and the J segment 2 bases; nucleotides outside the gene matches: 5. This CDR3 contains 16 residues. CDR3 residues: CASSLWGTKNTDTQYF. For the CDR3, the DNA is TGTGCCAGCAGTTTATGGGGGACTAAAAACACAGATACGCAGTATTTT.

This clonotype was recorded a few times. This chain joins TRBV18 and TRBJ1-1; no definite D call. The CDR3 length is 13 residues. Germline CDR1 is KGHSH and CDR2 is LQKENI. V lost 6 bases to trimming and J lost 2 bases, with 10 bases between them. CDR3 sequence (DNA): TGTGCCAGCTCCCGCACGTTTAACACTGAAGCTTTCTTT. Its translation is CASSRTFNTEAFF.

This clonotype has at least ten counts. The V call is TRBV3-1, the J call TRBJ2-1; 8 nucleotides line up with TRBD1. The germline CDR1 and CDR2 sequences are LGHDT and YNNKEL (reference sequence). The CDR3 runs to 16 residues. Trimming removed 2 bases from V and 5 bases from J; junction bases left unmatched: 8. The CDR3 bases are TGTGCCAGCAGCCAAACGCCGGGACAGGAAGACAATGAGCAGTTCTTC. This encodes CASSQTPGQEDNEQFF.